The 8 T cell receptor beta chains below all came from one sample that was sequenced in a study of blood T cells in healthy people across ages. PCR was performed a second time for about 7 to 11 cycles using a sample-barcoded 5' primer and a J-beta primer mix. TCRdb processed the 5' RACE reads anew with MiXCR; each CDR3 protein has one entry. The repertoire holds 980,000 or so distinct CDR3 sequences, 40% to 60% seen once, with 13% in the top ten. Sample: blood. All receptors derive from a man aged 25-45 years in good health.

The chain couples TRBV27 to TRBJ1-1; 7 bases are a match to TRBD1. Germline CDR1 is MNHEY and CDR2 is SMNVEV (reference sequence). This CDR3 has 13 residues. Unmatched junction bases numbered 5, after V lost 6 bases and J lost 4 bases. The CDR3 DNA reads TGTGCCAGCAGGGCAGACAGGGTCACTGAAGCTTTCTTT. Its protein product is CASRADRVTEAFF.

Regarding this clonotype: One base away lies a much larger clone, so this may be a sequencing read error. V usage is TRBV7-2 and J usage is TRBJ1-6; 7 positions agree with TRBD1. The CDR3 is 16 residues long. With 5 bases clipped from V and 0 bases from J, the junction kept 4 bases outside the gene matches. Germline CDR1 and CDR2: SGHTA and FQGNSA. CDR3 sequence: CTSSPSGGSYNSPLHF. The DNA for the CDR3 is TGTACCAGCAGCCCCTCAGGGGGCTCCTATAATTCACCCCTCCACTTT.

This clonotype was observed many times. The chain is built from TRBV9 and TRBJ2-5; 7 bases are a match to TRBD1. This CDR3 comprises 15 residues. The germline V gene has CDR1 SGDLS and CDR2 YYNGEE. With 3 bases clipped from V and 2 bases from J, the junction kept 7 bases outside the gene matches. The CDR3 DNA follows: TGTGCCAGCAGCGCCCGGGACAGATGGCAAGAGACCCAGTACTTC. Its translation: CASSARDRWQETQYF.

This clonotype was picked up a small number of times. V and J are TRBV11-2 and TRBJ2-3; D call uncertain. The V and J ends lost 5 bases and 4 bases respectively, with 22 bases between them. This CDR3 has 17 residues. CDR1 is SGHAT and CDR2 is FQNNGV in the germline V gene. CDR3 sequence reads: CASSPNEETHFADTQYF. The CDR3 DNA follows: TGTGCCAGCAGCCCGAATGAGGAGACGCATTTTGCAGATACGCAGTATTTT. Full variable domain (rest looked up from reference TRBV11-2 and TRBJ2-3): EAGVAQSPRYKIIEKRQSVAFWCNPISGHATLYWYQQILGQGPKLLIQFQNNGVVDDSQLPKDRFSAERLKGVDSTLKIQPAKLEDSAVYLCASSPNEETHFADTQYFGPGTRLTVL.

V is TRBV15 and J is TRBJ1-1; D gene uncertain. The CDR3 loop spans 13 amino acids. V was clipped by 4 bases and J by 2 bases, with 8 bases between them. CDR1 is LNHNV and CDR2 is YYDKDF in the germline V gene (reference sequence). The CDR3 region has the DNA TGTGCCACCAGCACCCGGGAAAACACTGAAGCTTTCTTT. Translated: CATSTRENTEAFF.

This clonotype was counted only a few times. The gene calls are TRBV5-4 and TRBJ2-3; no definite D call. V was pared by 4 bases and J by 2 bases, with 8 bases between. Germline CDR1 SGHNT, CDR2 YYREEE (reference sequence). This CDR3 has 13 amino acids. The CDR3 here is CASSHALTDTQYF. CDR3 nucleotide sequence: TGTGCCAGCAGCCACGCCCTCACAGATACGCAGTATTTT.

This chain joins TRBV21-1 and TRBJ2-1; the table assigns TRBD1, which was not confirmed against the DNA. TRBV21-1 has pseudogene status. The CDR3 length is 15 residues. The CDR3 nucleotides read TGTGCCAGCAGCAAAGCCACAGGGAGAAACAATGAGCAGTTCTTC. Encoded protein: CASSKATGRNNEQFF.

There are a few counts of this clonotype. J is TRBJ1-6 and V is TRBV16; 11 bases line up with TRBD1. The J segment lost 10 bases and the V segment lost 4 bases, leaving 3 bases of the junction unmatched. CDR1 and CDR2 (germline): KGHSY, FQNENV. This CDR3 comprises 14 residues. CDR3 DNA sequence: TGTGCCAGCAGCCCGCGGACAGGGGGCTCACCCCTCCACTTT. Translation gives CASSPRTGGSPLHF.